This TCR beta chain was captured in a study of T cells in Graves' hyperthyroidism and ophthalmopathy. The study's findings and limits: Progression to ophthalmopathy was predicted a median of roughly seven months early.

This clonotype occurred many times. What it binds is unknown. From RNA transcripts, TCR beta CDR3 regions were amplified. During a first-round RT-PCR of the TCR CDR3, the HTBI primer set was used. TCRdb re-analysed the multiplex PCR reads in MiXCR, keeping a single row per CDR3 protein. The data contain about 410,000 distinct CDR3 sequences, around 15% of them singletons. The cohort's ophthalmopathy patients, a group with duration under 3 months, had a Clinical Activity Score of at least 3 and a NOSPECS grade of at least 4. Lactation, pregnancy, other autoimmune disease or uncontrolled infection excluded patients. V lost 4 bases to trimming and J lost 3 bases; unmatched junction nucleotides: 6. This CDR3 is 14 amino acids long. Germline V gene data show CDR1 as SGHRS and CDR2 as YFSETQ.

Sequenced material: blood. This chain joins TRBV5-1 and TRBJ2-7; the match to TRBD1 covers 8 bases. The sequence derives from a man younger than 35 with Graves' ophthalmopathy. The CDR3 bases are TGCGCCAGCAGCGGGACAGGTCCCCTCTACGAGCAGTACTTC. Its translation: CASSGTGPLYEQYF.